This T cell receptor beta chain was documented in a study of cytomegalovirus exposure and HLA in healthy donors. Study findings and constraints: In an earlier analysis, in under 700 donors, most V segments appeared productive either ~87% or ~30% of the time. Common viral pathogens were later found to be apparently linked to several of the most significant clusters.

In the case of this clone: What it recognizes is unknown.

The germline V gene has CDR1 SGHTA and CDR2 FQGTGA. The CDR3 has 14 amino acids. Losses at the gene ends were 2 bases for V and 4 bases for J; bases not matched to a gene: 0. Use of 60 Vbeta and 13 Jbeta primers characterized the PCR. Under the authors' procedure: About 10 million of about 80 million unique TCR beta chains were shared, per a later count. Only in-frame clones appear in the TCRdb table, and some are missing; sequencing was by immunoSEQ multiplex PCR. V and J calls and clone size are copied from that table; D and trimming were computed from the DNA. The table shows under 150,000 clones, with roughly 80% occurring only once. Each of the donors was a healthy bone marrow donor.

The sequenced sample consisted of PBMCs. The genes are TRBV7-3 and TRBJ2-2; TRBD1 aligns across 8 bases. The sequence came from a boy younger than 18 in good health and CMV-seronegative. The CDR3 region has the DNA TGTGCCAGCAGCTTACAGGGGGCCACCGGGGAGCTGTTTTTT. Translation gives CASSLQGATGELFF.